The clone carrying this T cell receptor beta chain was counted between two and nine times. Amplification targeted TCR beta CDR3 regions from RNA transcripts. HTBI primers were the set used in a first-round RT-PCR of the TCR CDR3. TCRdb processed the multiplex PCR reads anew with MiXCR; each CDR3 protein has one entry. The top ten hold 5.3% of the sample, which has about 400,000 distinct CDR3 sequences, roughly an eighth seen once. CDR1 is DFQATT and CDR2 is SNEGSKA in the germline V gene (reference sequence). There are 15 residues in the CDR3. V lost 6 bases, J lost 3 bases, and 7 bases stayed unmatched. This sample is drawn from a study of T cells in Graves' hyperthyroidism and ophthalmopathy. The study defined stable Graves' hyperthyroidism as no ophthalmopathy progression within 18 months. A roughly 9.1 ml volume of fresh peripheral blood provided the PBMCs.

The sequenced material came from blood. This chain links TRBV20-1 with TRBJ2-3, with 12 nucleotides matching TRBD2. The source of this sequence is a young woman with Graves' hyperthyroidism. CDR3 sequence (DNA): TGCAGTGCCCTAAGACTAGCGGGAGTTACAGATACGCAGTATTTT. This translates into CSALRLAGVTDTQYF.